The TCR beta chain described here comes from a study of T cells in Graves' hyperthyroidism and ophthalmopathy. Notes on the study in general: Ophthalmopathy was separated from stable hyperthyroidism by a 13 V-J model.

Per germline, CDR1 SGDLS and CDR2 YYNGEE. The CDR3 is 15 residues long. The trim removed 0 bases at V and 5 bases at J, leaving 5 bases unmatched. The table lists this clonotype with a few counts. Its cognate antigen is unknown. RNA transcripts provided the source from which TCR beta CDR3 regions were amplified. A first-round RT-PCR of the TCR CDR3 used the HTBI primer set. TCRdb re-analysed the multiplex PCR reads in MiXCR, keeping a single row per CDR3 protein. The table has around 430,000 distinct CDR3 sequences, about 16% seen once. This rearrangement joins TRBV9 to TRBJ2-5, with 9 bases identical to TRBD1. This TCR came from a woman aged 25 to 39 with Graves' hyperthyroidism. The sample comprised blood. The CDR3 loop reads CASSVAGDRAETQYF. The CDR3 DNA is TGTGCCAGCAGCGTAGCTGGGGACAGGGCCGAGACCCAGTACTTC.